This T cell receptor (beta chain) came from a study of CD8 T cells in Susac syndrome. Random-hexamer reverse transcription was applied to about 0.45 to 1 ug RNA. The immunoSEQ assay covered 54 Vbeta and 13 Jbeta segments for CDR3. Each CDR3 protein is one row after TCRdb ran MiXCR on the immunoSEQ multiplex PCR reads. The repertoire includes about 290,000 distinct CDR3 sequences, approximately 85% of them detected once, and 0.2% to 0.25% sits in the top ten. The TEMRA cells underwent FACS enrichment, while the CD8+ and CD4+ T cells underwent negative isolation. The CDR3 has 18 residues. The germline V gene encodes CDR1 SGHRS and CDR2 YFSETQ. V lost 1 base and J lost 0, with 14 bases in between.

The V and J genes are TRBV5-1 and TRBJ2-6, with D possibly being TRBD1 or TRBD2 (6 bases each). The source is a human donor with multiple sclerosis. Sequenced material: CD8+ T cells from PBMCs. The CDR3 DNA follows: TGCGCCAGCAGCTTGAGTCGGGGGCCTGCCTCTGGGGCCAACGTCCTGACTTTC. Protein sequence: CASSLSRGPASGANVLTF.